The following is a T cell receptor (beta chain) sequence with its context. The data belong to a study of blood T cell repertoires in COVID-19. Method: immunoSEQ multiplex PCR; TCRdb's copy keeps in-frame clones and lacks some. The data contain about 170,000 clones, 83% of them singletons. There are 14 residues in the CDR3. The ends were cut back, 0 bases at V and 2 bases at J, with 8 bases in the middle. The germline V gene has CDR1 SEHNR and CDR2 FQNEAQ (reference sequence). The clonotype originates from a woman aged 80 or older with acute or convalescent COVID-19. The rearrangement uses TRBV7-9 and TRBJ2-7, with unresolved D. Source material: peripheral blood. In DNA form, the CDR3 reads TGTGCCAGCAGCTTAGCGCTGACACCCTACGAGCAGTACTTC. Translating it yields CASSLALTPYEQYF. The variable domain in full, completed from reference TRBV7-9 and TRBJ2-7, reads DTGVSQNPRHKITKRGQNVTFRCDPISEHNRLYWYRQTLGQGPEFLTYFQNEAQLEKSRLLSDRFSAERPKGSFSTLEIQRTEQGDSAMYLCASSLALTPYEQYFGPGTRLTVT.